These 19 T cell receptor beta chains were all obtained from the same sample, sequenced in a study of T cells in Graves' hyperthyroidism and ophthalmopathy. Amplification of TCR beta CDR3 regions used RNA as the template. A set of HTBI primers served as the primers for a first-round RT-PCR of the TCR CDR3. TCRdb redid the calling of the multiplex PCR reads with MiXCR, one entry per CDR3 protein. Of under 400,000 distinct CDR3 sequences listed, under 25% were seen once; the top ten hold about 50%. The sample taken for sequencing was blood. The receptors originated from a woman aged 45-65 years with Graves' hyperthyroidism.

In its sample, this clonotype was seen a few times. This chain connects TRBV5-8 to TRBJ2-3; D is ambiguous. CDR3 length equals 13 residues. Germline V gene sequence: CDR1 SGHTS, CDR2 YDEGEE. V was shortened by 1 base and J by 2 bases, with 5 bases between the two germline ends. In DNA form, the CDR3 reads TGTGCCAGCAGCTTGTCCTACACAGATACGCAGTATTTT. Translation gives CASSLSYTDTQYF.

This sequence joins TRBV28 and TRBJ2-6, with TRBD2 matching over 7 bases. This CDR3 region has 14 residues. V shed 4 bases, J shed 9 bases, and the junction held 6 bases outside the gene matches. In germline, CDR1 is MDHEN, CDR2 SYDVKM. DNA for the CDR3: TGTGCCAGCAGTTCATCCAGGGAGGGCAACGTCCTGACTTTC. This encodes CASSSSREGNVLTF.

This clonotype was observed many times. This sequence joins TRBV6-1 and TRBJ2-7; possibly TRBD2 for D (5 bases). The CDR3 spans 13 residues. V lost 10 bases and J 0 bases, leaving 13 bases between the germline ends. The germline CDR1 and CDR2 sequences are MNHNS and SASEGT. CDR3 amino acids: CATSPGISYEQYF. In DNA form, the CDR3 reads TGTGCCACCTCGCCCGGGATCTCCTACGAGCAGTACTTC.

The chain couples TRBV9 to TRBJ2-1; 7 bases are a match to TRBD1. The CDR3 is 16 amino acids. Germline V gene data show CDR1 as SGDLS and CDR2 as YYNGEE. Unmatched junction bases numbered 9, after V lost 0 bases and J lost 6 bases. DNA for the CDR3: TGTGCCAGCAGCGTAGCCTTACGTAGGGGGCTCAATGAGCAGTTCTTC. This codes for CASSVALRRGLNEQFF.

The sample holds many counts of this clonotype. The chain combines TRBV5-1 with TRBJ1-2; TRBD1 matches 9 bases. The junction had 14 bases not matched to a gene; V was cut back by 3 bases and J by 8 bases. CDR3 length equals 16 residues. The germline gives CDR1 SGHRS, CDR2 YFSETQ. Written as DNA, the CDR3 is TGCGCCAGCAGCTCTTCGTGGGACAGGGCTGGAGACGGCTACACCTTC. This encodes CASSSSWDRAGDGYTF.

The V and J genes are TRBV24-1 and TRBJ2-7, with D unresolved. The CDR3 sequence is 13 residues long. The germline V gene has CDR1 KGHDR and CDR2 SFDVKD. V was shortened by 6 bases and J by 1 base, with 9 bases between the two germline ends. The CDR3 is CATSNTKSYEQYF. The CDR3 bases are TGTGCCACCAGTAACACTAAATCCTACGAGCAGTACTTC.

This clonotype came up a few times. This chain uses TRBV6-8 with TRBJ2-3; possible D gene TRBD2, 6 bases. Trimming removed 0 bases from V and 0 bases from J, with 7 bases in between. The CDR3 spans 15 residues. Germline CDR1 reads MNHGY; CDR2 reads SAAAGT. The CDR3 sequence is CASSYSGGSTDTQYF. The CDR3 DNA reads TGTGCCAGCAGTTACTCGGGGGGTAGCACAGATACGCAGTATTTT.

There are a few counts of this clonotype. The CDR3 DNA reads as TGCAGCGGGGCAAGAAGCAATGAGCAGTTCTTC. Protein: CSGARSNEQFF. The chain couples TRBV29-1 to TRBJ2-1; no definite D call. CDR3 length: 11 residues. CDR1 is SQVTM and CDR2 is ANQGSEA in the germline V gene. Trimming took off 7 bases at V and 6 bases at J, with 10 bases between the two ends.

V gene TRBV20-1 combines with J gene TRBJ2-7; a possible D gene is TRBD2 (6 bases). Trimming left V 3 bases short and J 0 bases short, with 18 bases between. This CDR3 is 16 amino acids long. Germline V lookup: CDR1 DFQATT, CDR2 SNEGSKA (reference sequence). CDR3 in DNA: TGCAGTGCTAGGACGGTGGGACTTCCTCACTCCTACGAGCAGTACTTC. This sequence encodes CSARTVGLPHSYEQYF.

With respect to this clonotype: A much larger clone sits a single nucleotide away, making a read error possible. The CDR3 DNA sequence: TGTGCCAGCACCGGAATGGGAGGTCCATTCTACAATGAGCAGTTCTTC. Translating it yields CASTGMGGPFYNEQFF. This chain connects TRBV6-2 or TRBV6-3 to TRBJ2-1, with D possibly matching TRBD2 (6 bases). The CDR3 runs to 16 residues. The V and J ends lost 7 bases and 3 bases respectively, with 19 bases between them. Germline CDR1 and CDR2: MNHEY and SVGEGT.

This clonotype was observed many times. The CDR3 coding sequence is TGCGCCAGCAGCTTGTCGCTAAATGAGCAGTTCTTC. Its translation is CASSLSLNEQFF. The V call is TRBV5-1, the J call TRBJ2-1; no reliable D call. Germline CDR1 and CDR2: SGHRS and YFSETQ. V was pared by 1 base and J by 7 bases, with 6 bases between. The CDR3 sequence is 12 residues long.

About this clonotype itself: A much larger clone differs by one base, so this may be a read error. This chain joins TRBV2 and TRBJ2-2, with D uncertain. The CDR3 runs 14 residues. With 6 bases removed from V and 5 bases from J, the gap between germline ends came to 13 bases. The germline V gene has CDR1 SNHLY and CDR2 FYNNEI. CDR3 residues: CASSQNKKTGELFF. The CDR3 DNA reads TGTGCCAGCAGCCAAAACAAGAAAACCGGGGAGCTGTTTTTT. The full variable domain, with the rest looked up from reference TRBV2 and TRBJ2-2, is EPEVTQTPSHQVTQMGQEVILRCVPISNHLYFYWYRQILGQKVEFLVSFYNNEISEKSEIFDDQFSVERPDGSNFTLKIRSTKLEDSAMYFCASSQNKKTGELFFGEGSRLTVL.

This clonotype appeared many times. The chain couples TRBV7-2 to TRBJ2-1; no clear D gene. Between the trimmed V and J ends, which lost 1 base and 3 bases, there was a span of 10 bases. This CDR3 comprises 15 residues. CDR1 and CDR2 from the germline V gene are SGHTA and FQGNSA. The CDR3 loop is CASSLVVTDYNEQFF. The CDR3 DNA reads TGTGCCAGCAGCTTAGTGGTGACTGACTACAATGAGCAGTTCTTC.

This clonotype was seen repeatedly, ten times or more. The chain has TRBV30 and TRBJ1-2; D remains unclear. Germline assignment: CDR1 GTSNPN and CDR2 SVGIG (reference sequence). V was clipped by 5 bases and J by 3 bases, with 7 bases between them. The CDR3 extends over 11 amino acids. The CDR3 is CAWGGHYGYTF. As DNA, the CDR3 is TGTGCCTGGGGCGGGCACTATGGCTACACCTTC.

Many counts were recorded for this clonotype. This chain connects TRBV5-6 to TRBJ2-7, with TRBD1 identical over 9 bases. The CDR3 spans 13 residues. CDR1 is SGHDT, CDR2 YYEEEE, per germline. Trimming removed 4 bases from V and 6 bases from J; junction bases left unmatched: 5. The CDR3 is CASSDRTGVEQYF. The CDR3 coding sequence is TGTGCCAGCAGCGATCGGACAGGGGTCGAGCAGTACTTC.

The rearrangement joins TRBV28 to TRBJ2-4, with unresolved D. CDR3 length equals 15 residues. Germline-derived CDR1 and CDR2 are MDHEN and SYDVKM. V lost 4 bases and J 3 bases, leaving 13 bases between the germline ends. In DNA form, the CDR3 reads TGTGCCAGCAGTTCCCGGAAACGATTCAAAAACATTCAGTACTTC. Translating it yields CASSSRKRFKNIQYF.

J is TRBJ1-2 and V is TRBV5-1, with D perhaps TRBD1 (6 bases). Per germline, CDR1 SGHRS and CDR2 YFSETQ. This CDR3 has 14 amino acids. V was cut by 4 bases and J by 2 bases, with 12 bases left in between. In DNA, the CDR3 is TGCGCCAGCAGCGGACGGGACAACAACTATGGCTACACCTTC. It specifies CASSGRDNNYGYTF. The full variable domain, in which reference TRBV5-1 and TRBJ1-2 provide the parts outside the CDR3, is KAGVTQTPRYLIKTRGQQVTLSCSPISGHRSVSWYQQTPGQGLQFLFEYFSETQRNKGNFPGRFSGRQFSNSRSEMNVSTLELGDSALYLCASSGRDNNYGYTFGSGTRLTVV.

This clonotype was seen only a few times. The chain links TRBV19 to TRBJ2-3, with 10 bases aligning to TRBD1. Unmatched junction bases numbered 14, after V lost 6 bases and J lost 8 bases. The CDR3 loop spans 16 amino acids. The germline gives CDR1 LNHDA, CDR2 SQIVND (reference sequence). Here the CDR3 reads CASSLSPTGGEGTQYF. The DNA for the CDR3 is TGTGCCAGTAGCCTTAGCCCGACAGGGGGCGAAGGTACGCAGTATTTT.

In this sample, this clonotype turned up many times. The chain is built from TRBV20-1 and TRBJ2-7; 8 bases agree with TRBD2. The CDR3 extends over 15 amino acids. V dropped 2 bases and J dropped 5; count of bases not matched to a gene: 11. Germline-derived CDR1 and CDR2 are DFQATT and SNEGSKA (reference sequence). The DNA of the CDR3 is TGCAGTGCTAGACGGGGGGCGGGAGGTCTGAACGAGCAGTACTTC. Translating it yields CSARRGAGGLNEQYF.